Following are 23 T cell receptor beta chains from one sample sequenced in a study of T cell repertoires in cytomegalovirus infection. TCRdb reprocessed the reads with MiXCR, giving one entry per CDR3 protein. The profile shows about 530,000 distinct CDR3 sequences, about 30% of them singletons. The sample comprised PBMCs. Every receptor here comes from a human donor in good health (CMV status not recorded). Some clones in this sample may be carry-over from other donors' samples.

The chain has TRBV28 and TRBJ2-4; 9 positions match TRBD1. Germline CDR1 is MDHEN and CDR2 is SYDVKM. The CDR3 has 15 amino acids. V shed 7 bases, J shed 6 bases, and the junction held 10 bases outside the gene matches. CDR3 nucleotide sequence: TGTGCCAGCAACCCTAGGGACAGGGTGAGAAACATTCAGTACTTC. This sequence encodes CASNPRDRVRNIQYF.

The sample holds many counts of this clonotype. The V gene is TRBV7-3, the J gene TRBJ2-7; no clear D. Germline V gene sequence: CDR1 SGHTA, CDR2 FQGTGA. The V end lost 2 bases, the J end lost 2 bases, and 13 bases lay between the germline ends. The CDR3 length is 15 residues. In nucleotides, the CDR3 is TGTGCCAGCAGCTTAGGCACACGCCTTACCTACGAGCAGTACTTC. Protein product: CASSLGTRLTYEQYF. Full variable domain (missing parts from reference TRBV7-3 and TRBJ2-7): GAGVSQTPSNKVTEKGKYVELRCDPISGHTALYWYRQSLGQGPEFLIYFQGTGAADDSGLPNDRFFAVRPEGSVSTLKIQRTERGDSAVYLCASSLGTRLTYEQYFGPGTRLTVT.

The V and J genes are TRBV27 and TRBJ2-3; 8 nucleotides line up with TRBD2. Germline-derived CDR1 and CDR2 are MNHEY and SMNVEV (reference sequence). Trimming at V came to 6 bases and at J to 4 bases, leaving 12 bases not matched to a gene. The CDR3 sequence is 16 residues long. In DNA, the CDR3 is TGTGCCAGCAGCCTTGGGGGACTAGGGTCCTCAGATACGCAGTATTTT. Amino acids: CASSLGGLGSSDTQYF.

The J gene is TRBJ2-1, the V gene TRBV12-3 or TRBV12-4; tentative D call: TRBD2 (6 bases). V was clipped by 4 bases and J by 11 bases, with 12 bases between them. CDR3 size: 12 residues. The CDR3 region has the DNA TGTGCCAGCAGTTCCGCCGGGACTCAGCAGTTCTTC. Protein product: CASSSAGTQQFF.

This clonotype was observed many times. This chain connects TRBV7-9 to TRBJ2-7, with 9 bases that match TRBD1. CDR1 and CDR2 (germline): SEHNR, FQNEAQ (reference sequence). The CDR3 totals 17 residues. J lost 0 bases, V lost 5 bases, and 11 bases had no gene match. The CDR3: CASSPSPQGAGSYEQYF. CDR3 nucleotides: TGTGCCAGCAGCCCAAGCCCACAGGGGGCCGGCTCCTACGAGCAGTACTTC. Filled out from reference TRBV7-9 and TRBJ2-7, the complete variable domain reads DTGVSQNPRHKITKRGQNVTFRCDPISEHNRLYWYRQTLGQGPEFLTYFQNEAQLEKSRLLSDRFSAERPKGSFSTLEIQRTEQGDSAMYLCASSPSPQGAGSYEQYFGPGTRLTVT.

This clonotype has ten or more counts. J is TRBJ2-5 and V is TRBV7-8, with D unclear. The length of the CDR3 is 14 residues. Trimming pared 6 bases from V and 0 bases from J, leaving 11 bases between. Germline loops: CDR1 SGHVS, CDR2 FQNEAQ. The CDR3: CASRSGAYQETQYF. In DNA, the CDR3 is TGTGCCAGCAGATCCGGAGCGTACCAAGAGACCCAGTACTTC.

This clonotype has a handful of counts. The rearrangement joins TRBV20-1 to TRBJ1-1; D unresolved. The CDR3 has 15 amino acids. CDR1 is DFQATT and CDR2 is SNEGSKA in the germline V gene (reference sequence). Trimming left V 3 bases short and J 1 base short, with 15 bases between. CDR3 nucleotides: TGCAGTGCTAGTTCGGGATTCGAGAGGAACACTGAAGCTTTCTTT. It encodes CSASSGFERNTEAFF.

CDR3 in amino acids: CASSVPGPQETQYF. CDR3 DNA: TGTGCCAGCAGCGTCCCGGGACCACAAGAGACCCAGTACTTC. The chain has TRBV5-4 and TRBJ2-5; D assignment may be TRBD1 or TRBD2 (5 bases each). CDR1 and CDR2 from the germline V gene are SGHNT and YYREEE (reference sequence). The CDR3 length is 14 residues. The germline V and J ends were trimmed by 4 bases and 2 bases, with 12 bases remaining between them.

This chain uses TRBV6-2 or TRBV6-3 with TRBJ2-1; D perhaps matches TRBD2 (5 bases). V lost 0 bases, J lost 6 bases, and 12 bases lay in between. The CDR3 loop spans 15 amino acids. Germline V CDR1 and CDR2: MNHEY, SVGEGT. CDR3 nucleotides: TGTGCCAGCAGTTACTCGAGAGGGAGCTTCAATGAGCAGTTCTTC. Encoded protein: CASSYSRGSFNEQFF.

This clonotype was observed at least ten times. The chain carries TRBV7-2 and TRBJ2-1; TRBD2 agrees at 7 bases. The ends lost 0 bases at V and 1 base at J; junction bases unmatched: 3. From germline, CDR1 is SGHTA and CDR2 FQGNSA. The CDR3 contains 16 residues. CDR3 nucleotide sequence: TGTGCCAGCAGCTTAGCTAGCGGGTATTCCTACAATGAGCAGTTCTTC. Translated: CASSLASGYSYNEQFF.

The sample holds many counts of this clonotype. The rearrangement links TRBV7-6 to TRBJ2-3; D is unclear. The CDR3 is 12 amino acids. Germline lookup yields CDR1 SGHVS and CDR2 FNYEAQ. V lost 1 base and J lost 7, with 6 bases in between. CDR3 sequence reads: CASSLEANTQYF. The CDR3 nucleotides are TGTGCCAGCAGCTTAGAAGCGAATACGCAGTATTTT.

The V call is TRBV6-1, the J call TRBJ2-1, with TRBD1 identical over 9 bases. Looked up from germline, CDR1 is MNHNS and CDR2 is SASEGT. The CDR3 extends over 18 amino acids. The V and J ends lost 2 bases and 9 bases, in that order; junction bases with no gene match: 17. CDR3 nucleotide sequence: TGTGCCAGCAGTGAAACCCCTTCTAGACAGGGGGGTATAGGTGAGCAGTTCTTC. Residues: CASSETPSRQGGIGEQFF.

The CDR3 spells CASSLGGSGEETQYF. DNA of the CDR3: TGTGCCAGCAGCTTGGGCGGGAGTGGGGAAGAGACCCAGTACTTC. V gene TRBV5-4 combines with J gene TRBJ2-5, with TRBD2 identical over 7 bases. CDR3 size: 15 residues. Trimming cost V 0 bases and J 3 bases; bases outside gene matches: 5. Per the germline V gene, CDR1 is SGHNT and CDR2 is YYREEE (reference sequence).

The rearrangement links TRBV7-9 to TRBJ2-2; 7 nucleotides line up with TRBD2. V lost 5 bases and J lost 6; bases outside the gene matches: 12. CDR1 and CDR2 from the germline V gene are SEHNR and FQNEAQ (reference sequence). This CDR3 spans 16 amino acids. This CDR3 is CASSGITASGAGELFF. CDR3 in DNA: TGTGCCAGCAGCGGTATAACGGCTAGCGGTGCCGGGGAGCTGTTTTTT.

The chain recombines TRBV7-2 with TRBJ1-4; TRBD1 matches at 7 bases. The germline CDR1 and CDR2 sequences are SGHTA and FQGNSA. The CDR3 spans 15 residues. The V segment lost 5 bases and the J segment 4 bases; nucleotides outside the gene matches: 7. Here the CDR3 DNA reads TGTGCCAGCAGCACCCGACAGGGAGGTAATGAAAAACTGTTTTTT. It yields the protein CASSTRQGGNEKLFF.

This clonotype was counted at least ten times. DNA for the CDR3: TGTGCCAGCAGCTTTACAGCGAGCACCCAAGAGACCCAGTACTTC. Translation: CASSFTASTQETQYF. The chain couples TRBV11-3 to TRBJ2-5; D is unclear. This CDR3 is 15 amino acids long. CDR1 SGHNT and CDR2 YENEEA come from the germline V gene. The ends were cut back, 3 bases at V and 1 base at J, with 12 bases in the middle.

The chain joins TRBV7-8 to TRBJ2-7, with D maybe TRBD2 (6 bases). Germline loops: CDR1 SGHVS, CDR2 FQNEAQ. CDR3 length equals 16 residues. The germline V and J ends were trimmed by 5 bases and 2 bases, with 19 bases remaining between them. This chain's CDR3 is CASSPEGLARTYEQYF. The CDR3 nucleotides are TGTGCCAGCAGCCCAGAGGGTCTAGCGAGGACCTACGAGCAGTACTTC.

This clonotype came up a few times. The chain recombines TRBV7-6 with TRBJ2-5; 12 positions match TRBD1. V lost 5 bases and J lost 5; bases outside the gene matches: 6. The CDR3 has 15 amino acids. Per the germline V gene, CDR1 is SGHVS and CDR2 is FNYEAQ. This chain's CDR3 is CASSLPGQGAETQYF. The DNA for the CDR3 is TGTGCCAGCAGCCTCCCGGGACAGGGGGCTGAGACCCAGTACTTC.

This clonotype has ten or more counts. This chain uses TRBV7-8 with TRBJ2-6; D gene ambiguous. CDR3 length equals 16 residues. Germline loops: CDR1 SGHVS, CDR2 FQNEAQ. V gave up 4 bases and J gave up 1 base, with 11 bases separating them. The CDR3 sequence: CASSSGILSGANVLTF. The CDR3 nucleotides are TGTGCCAGCAGCTCCGGCATCTTATCTGGGGCCAACGTCCTGACTTTC.

The J gene is TRBJ2-1, the V gene TRBV7-2; the D is unclear. Trimming removed 7 bases from V and 4 bases from J, with 5 bases in between. The CDR3 sequence is 11 residues long. Germline assignment: CDR1 SGHTA and CDR2 FQGNSA. The CDR3 DNA sequence: TGTGCCAGCAACACGTACAATGAGCAGTTCTTC. Encoded protein: CASNTYNEQFF. The full variable domain, in which reference TRBV7-2 and TRBJ2-1 provide the parts outside the CDR3, is GAGVSQSPSNKVTEKGKDVELRCDPISGHTALYWYRQSLGQGLEFLIYFQGNSAPDKSGLPSDRFSAERTGGSVSTLTIQRTQQEDSAVYLCASNTYNEQFFGPGTRLTVL.

CDR3 DNA: TGTGCCAGCTGGCCAGCGGAGGGAGCCTCCTACGAGCAGTACGTC. Protein: CASWPAEGASYEQYV. This chain links TRBV6-2 or TRBV6-3 with TRBJ2-7; TRBD2 might be the D (6 bases). V lost 8 bases and J lost 0, with 17 bases in between. The CDR3 sequence is 15 residues long. Germline V gene data show CDR1 as MNHEY and CDR2 as SVGEGT.

The chain has TRBV7-2 and TRBJ1-6; TRBD1 matches at 7 bases. CDR3 length: 15 amino acids. CDR1 is SGHTA and CDR2 is FQGNSA in the germline V gene. V lost 5 bases, J lost 7 bases, and 8 bases stayed unmatched. The CDR3 DNA follows: TGTGCCAGCAGCCCCCGACAGGGAAGCAATTCACCCCTCCACTTT. Translating it yields CASSPRQGSNSPLHF.

In this sample, this clonotype turned up a few times. This sequence joins TRBV7-2 and TRBJ2-7; perhaps TRBD2 as D (6 bases). This CDR3 has 12 amino acids. Germline V gene lookup returns CDR1 SGHTA and CDR2 FQGNSA. The V gene lost 3 bases and the J gene lost 10 bases, with 13 bases spanning the gap. In DNA form, the CDR3 reads TGTGCCAGCAGCTTTGACATAGCGGAACAGTACTTC. Translated: CASSFDIAEQYF.